Listed below are T cell receptor beta chains from one sample, sequenced in a study of blood T cells in healthy people across ages. TCRdb analysed the 5' RACE reads with MiXCR anew, one entry per CDR3 protein. In the table there are more than 1,000,000 distinct CDR3 sequences, under 30% of which are singletons. These data also featured in a second study, about T cells of mothers and their children.

The sample consisted of blood. The receptors come from a girl aged 2 to 10 in good health. Each CDR3 is given with its conserved first and last residue. A D gene is named only where the DNA matches it firmly. Clone size appears in some rows only: once, few, many, or a class for an expanded clone.

>TRBJ1-2|14|TRBV9|few|.
TGTGCCAGCAGCGTCGGACGCGGGGACTATGGCTACACCTTC
CASSVGRGDYGYTF
>TRBJ1-6|14|TRBV24-1|.|.
TGTGCCCCCTCCGCTGGACATCCAAATTCACCCCTCCACTTT
CAPSAGHPNSPLHF
>TRBJ2-3|17|TRBV7-9|few|TRBD1
TGTGCCAGCAGCTTAGTGGCCAAGACAGGGGGAACAGATACGCAGTATTTT
CASSLVAKTGGTDTQYF
>TRBJ2-3|17|TRBV6-5|.|TRBD1
TGTGCCAGCAGTCCTTACCCAGGGACAGGGTTTTTTGATACGCAGTATTTT
CASSPYPGTGFFDTQYF
>TRBJ2-5|15|TRBV9|.|TRBD1
TGTGCCAGCAGCGTAGAGGGGGCGCCCCCAGAGACCCAGTACTTC
CASSVEGAPPETQYF
>TRBJ1-1|12|TRBV12-5|.|.
TGTGCTACGGGGGGTGAGCACACTGAAGCTTTCTTT
CATGGEHTEAFF
>TRBJ2-3|15|TRBV14|.|.
TGTGCCAGCAGCCAACTGATCGGGGGCACAGATACGCAGTATTTT
CASSQLIGGTDTQYF
>TRBJ2-3|17|TRBV20-1|.|.
TGCAGTGCTAGAGACAATACCAGGGTATCTAGCACAGATACGCAGTATTTT
CSARDNTRVSSTDTQYF
>TRBJ1-5|13|TRBV7-8|.|.
TGTGCCAGCAGCTTAGGGGATCATCAGCCCCAGCATTTT
CASSLGDHQPQHF
>TRBJ1-4|14|TRBV6-5|.|.
TGTGCCAGCAGTTACGGCAGGGCGGGTGAAAAACGGTTTTTT
CASSYGRAGEKRFF
>TRBJ2-5|15|TRBV20-1|.|.
TGCAGTGCTCGGAACCTACAGGGAAGGGGAGAGACCCAGTACTTC
CSARNLQGRGETQYF
>TRBJ2-3|14|TRBV9|few|.
TGTGCCAGCAGCCGGGGCGGCAGCACAGATACGCAGTATTTT
CASSRGGSTDTQYF
>TRBJ2-1|13|TRBV29-1|.|.
TGCAGCGTTCTTTCTCAGGGATACAATGAGCAGTTCTTC
CSVLSQGYNEQFF
>TRBJ1-2|14|TRBV28|few|.
TGTGCCAGCAGCCCTACGCGGGGAGGGGGTGGCTACACCTTC
CASSPTRGGGGYTF
>TRBJ2-3|13|TRBV10-3|.|TRBD1
TGTGCCATCAGGACAGGGGAAACAGATACGCAGTATTTT
CAIRTGETDTQYF
>TRBJ2-7|13|TRBV29-1|.|TRBD2
TGCAGCGTTGAGACTAGCGGCCCCTACGAGCAGTACTTC
CSVETSGPYEQYF
>TRBJ2-1|17|TRBV6-2/TRBV6-3|.|.
TGTGCCAGCAGCCCCCTGTGGGATTATGGTGTGGAAAATGAGCAGTTCTTC
CASSPLWDYGVENEQFF
>TRBJ2-4|17|TRBV20-1|.|TRBD1
TGCAGTGCTAGAGCACCTGACAGGGCGGCGAGGGACGGCATTCAGTACTTC
CSARAPDRAARDGIQYF
>TRBJ2-5|15|TRBV2|few|.
TGTGCCATCCTCTCTGGTTTTGGCCTCATGGAGACCCAGTACTTC
CAILSGFGLMETQYF
>TRBJ1-2|15|TRBV5-1|.|.
TGCGCCAGCAGCCCCTGGACGCCTCAAAATGATGGCTACACCTTC
CASSPWTPQNDGYTF
>TRBJ2-2|15|TRBV6-2/TRBV6-3|.|TRBD1
TGTGCCAGCAAGAAGACAGGGGGATTGGTCGGGGAGCTGTTTTTT
CASKKTGGLVGELFF
>TRBJ1-4|15|TRBV7-9|few|.
TGTGCCAGCAGCTCCATACTGGACGGGAATGAAAAACTGTTTTTT
CASSSILDGNEKLFF
>TRBJ2-7|14|TRBV20-1|.|.
TGCAGTGCTAGTAACGGACTGCTAACCTACGAGCAGTACTTC
CSASNGLLTYEQYF
>TRBJ2-5|14|TRBV5-1|few|TRBD1
TGCGCCAGCAGCTTGGAAGGGACAGAAGAGACCCAGTACTTC
CASSLEGTEETQYF
>TRBJ2-5|16|TRBV6-5|.|.
TGTGCCAGCAGTTACTCTCTCGGGGGTACGATGGAGACCCAGTACTTC
CASSYSLGGTMETQYF
>TRBJ2-5|14|TRBV24-1|.|.
TGTGCCACCAGTGACCCCGGATTTGACGAGACCCAGTACTTC
CATSDPGFDETQYF
>TRBJ1-1|15|TRBV15|.|.
TGTGCCACCAGCAGAGAGGGAGTGAGGACCGGTGAAACTTTCTTT
CATSREGVRTGETFF
>TRBJ2-3|15|TRBV4-1|.|TRBD1
TGCGCCAGCAGCCGAAGGACAGGGCGCACAGATACGCAGTATTTT
CASSRRTGRTDTQYF
>TRBJ1-2|11|TRBV7-9|.|.
TGTGCCAGCAGCATCAGGGGTGGCTACACCTTC
CASSIRGGYTF
>TRBJ1-2|12|TRBV7-2|.|TRBD1
TGTGCCAGCAGGGGACAGACCTATGGCTACACCTTC
CASRGQTYGYTF
>TRBJ2-7|14|TRBV7-9|few|.
TGTGCCAGCAGCTCAGTGGACGGATACTACGAGCAGTACTTC
CASSSVDGYYEQYF
>TRBJ2-1|15|TRBV7-8|.|.
TGTGCCAGCATTCCGGGGACGGGGTATCAAAATGAGCAGTTCTTC
CASIPGTGYQNEQFF
>TRBJ2-7|15|TRBV7-8|few|.
TGTGCCAGCAGCTTAGGAGTCGGGGGCGTATACGAGCAGTACTTC
CASSLGVGGVYEQYF
>TRBJ2-6|16|TRBV4-3|few|.
TGCGCCAGCAGCCAAGACGCAGGGGCTGGGGCCAACGTCCTGACTTTC
CASSQDAGAGANVLTF
>TRBJ1-1|11|TRBV6-5|.|.
TGTGCCAGCCAGTTGGATACTGAAGCTTTCTTT
CASQLDTEAFF
>TRBJ1-2|14|TRBV4-1|.|.
TGCGCCAGCAGCCAAGGAAAGGGGATCGGGGGCTACACCTTC
CASSQGKGIGGYTF
>TRBJ2-5|15|TRBV20-1|.|TRBD1
TGCAGTGCTAAAGGAAGGACAGGGCTTCAAGAGACCCAGTACTTC
CSAKGRTGLQETQYF
>TRBJ2-5|12|TRBV27|.|.
TGTGCCAGCAGGGACCTCCAAGAGACCCAGTACTTC
CASRDLQETQYF
>TRBJ1-2|16|TRBV29-1|.|.
TGCAGCGTTGACGTTTCGGGCGGAGGCGGTGGTTATGGCTACACCTTC
CSVDVSGGGGGYGYTF
>TRBJ2-1|15|TRBV5-4|.|.
TGTGCCAGCAGCTTAGGCCTCCCTACCAACAATGAGCAGTTCTTC
CASSLGLPTNNEQFF
>TRBJ2-7|14|TRBV28|few|.
TGTGCCAGCAGTTTATCCAGCTATTCCTACGAGCAGTACTTC
CASSLSSYSYEQYF
>TRBJ2-3|15|TRBV27|few|TRBD1
TGTGGCAGCAGAGAGACAGGGATGAGCACAGATACGCAGTATTTT
CGSRETGMSTDTQYF
>TRBJ1-3|17|TRBV5-5|few|.
TGTGCCAGCAGCGTCCTCTCAGGGGAGCTAACTGGAAACACCATATATTTT
CASSVLSGELTGNTIYF
>TRBJ2-7|17|TRBV5-1|.|TRBD1
TGCGCCAGCAGCCCCGGGACAGGGGGTCGGCAAGACTACGAGCAGTACTTC
CASSPGTGGRQDYEQYF
>TRBJ1-6|16|TRBV20-1|.|TRBD1
TGCAGTGCTACTGCCTTCGGACAGGGAGAGAATTCACCCCTCCACTTT
CSATAFGQGENSPLHF
>TRBJ1-4|13|TRBV3-1|.|.
TGTGCCAGCAGACCAACAGGTACCGAAAAACTGTTTTTT
CASRPTGTEKLFF
>TRBJ1-2|13|TRBV7-9|once|.
TGTGCCAGCAGCTCAGGAATGGATAAGGGCTACACCTTC
CASSSGMDKGYTF
>TRBJ2-5|13|TRBV3-1|few|TRBD2
TGTGCCAGCAGCCGACTAGCGGGAGGGTATGAGTTCTTC
CASSRLAGGYEFF
>TRBJ2-5|13|TRBV4-1|few|.
TGCGCCAGCAGCCAAGACGACGGGACAAGTCCGTTCTTC
CASSQDDGTSPFF
>TRBJ2-1|14|TRBV4-3|.|TRBD2
TGCGCCAGCAGCCGGGGTAGCGGGGGGTATGAGCAGTTCTTC
CASSRGSGGYEQFF
>TRBJ2-5|16|TRBV6-6|few|TRBD2
TGTGCCAGCAGCCCCGGGTCGACTAGCGGGGGAGAGACCCAGTACTTC
CASSPGSTSGGETQYF
>TRBJ2-1|17|TRBV14|few|.
TGTGCCAGCAGCCAAGGGCATGCGGACCCGTCCTACAATGAGCAGTTCTTC
CASSQGHADPSYNEQFF